This TCR beta chain was sequenced in a study of blood T cells in healthy people across ages (dated by TCRdb to the mid-2010s). About the investigation overall: In model experiments, template switching captured about one uniquely barcoded TCR beta cDNA molecule for every two T cells. Two additional independent replicas of 1 million unique cDNA reads from the same blood draw were analyzed for two donors (one aged 18 to 29 and one aged 80 or older). The donors were divided into four age groups: young (average around 15 years), middle-aged (about 40), aged (about 62) and long-lived (about 84). Age-related changes in TCR beta repertoire diversity were measured in the study by deep sequencing normalized with unique cDNA molecular identifiers. To avoid experimental bias, donors of different ages were randomly spread across the sequencing lanes. General findings and caveats noted by the study authors: Since profiling was done on bulk unsorted PBMCs, naive and antigen-experienced compartments could not be conclusively compared. Because the CMV infection status of the donors was unknown, age-related changes in expanded clonotypes may potentially have been confounded. As age increased, observed TCR beta diversity per million T cells dropped in a roughly linear way, and a significant reduction was already evident by age 40. The percentage of naive T cells measured by flow cytometry correlated strongly with observed TCR beta diversity. Estimates of total diversity based on one million sequenced T cells were regarded as lower bounds and as underestimates. The long-lived group showed more naive CD4+ T cells, fewer expanded clones and increased TCR diversity than the aged group, suggesting age selection.

The method behind the library was 5' RACE. Instrument used: Illumina HiSeq 2500. A second PCR of roughly 6 to 11 cycles was run with a J-beta primer mix and a sample-barcoded 5' primer. Each TCR beta cDNA molecule received a unique molecular identifier from a template-switch 5' adaptor carrying 12 random nucleotides. Each sample yielded at least 2.5 million CDR3-containing paired-end reads. The Mint cDNA synthesis kit, primed by a TRBC-specific oligonucleotide, was used to synthesize first-strand cDNA from all RNA. After uracil-DNA glycosylase treatment, a first 18-cycle PCR used universal primers M1SS and BC2_uni_R on all cDNA. Per the authors' processing: Normalization of each sample was performed by random selection of 1 million high-quality reads, each carrying a distinct molecular identifier. Instead of being binned into consensus sequences, reads with shared molecular identifiers were discarded. MiTCR, set to a Q25 quality threshold and the strictest error-elimination algorithm, was used for CDR3 identification, clonotype clustering and error correction. A nonparametric unseen species model with Euler transformation was used to estimate lower-bound total TCR beta diversity. Using fastp at Q25 and MiXCR, TCRdb reprocessed the public reads and kept productive beta chains. Under each unique CDR3 protein, matching rows form one entry showing the most common genes and DNA. Clone size and V and J calls follow TCRdb, not the original study. Recorded for this sample are about 1.7 million distinct CDR3 sequences; under 30% of them occurred a single time. The ten largest clones represent approximately 7.7% of the sample.

CDR1 and CDR2 (DFQATT, SNEGSKA) derive from the germline V gene (reference sequence). Measured from the cysteine to the phenylalanine, the CDR3 is 13 residues long. The read is trimmed to its CDR3 DNA, 39 bases read in frame from base 1. This clonotype was counted only a few times. What this receptor recognizes is not known. Base qualities are not provided; no much larger clone lies one nucleotide away. The donors were 40 or so Caucasian individuals from Russia, aged about 6 to 100 years, who were systemically healthy. Around 10 milliliters of peripheral blood were collected from each donor into EDTA-treated Vacutainer tubes. Ficoll-Paque density-gradient centrifugation was used to isolate PBMCs, with at least 7 million obtained per sample. Total RNA was extracted from PBMCs with Trizol reagent, with at least 5 micrograms obtained per sample. The percentages of naive CD45RAhigh/CD27high T cells were determined by flow cytometry on a PBMC aliquot from every donor.

The receptor chain draws on TRBV20-1 and TRBJ2-1; no D gene can be assigned with confidence. Sample: blood. This TCR was sampled from a woman aged 30 to 39 in good health. The CDR3 protein is CVGPQNTNNEQFF. The DNA sequence reads TGCGTTGGCCCACAGAACACCAACAATGAGCAGTTCTTC.